This T cell receptor (beta chain) was identified in a study of T cells after yellow fever vaccination (dated by TCRdb to 2018 to 2020). For the study in its entirety: The SMART-Seq v4 Ultra Low Input RNA kit was used to prepare libraries from fractions with low cell numbers. Bulk PBMC replicates and cell subsets were isolated from blood drawn at multiple timepoints before and after both primary and secondary immunization. Two healthy male donors, one aged 18 to 30 and one aged 30 to 40 years, were included in the cohort. Bulk TCR alpha and beta repertoires were sequenced longitudinally to track T-cell clones before and after primary and booster YFV17D yellow fever vaccination.

The treatment or condition label corresponds to: live attenuated yellow fever vaccine strain. A standard Ficoll-Paque protocol was used to isolate PBMCs from peripheral blood. Dynabeads CD4 and CD8 positive selection kits were used to isolate CD4 and CD8 T-cell fractions. TriZol was used to extract RNA from bulk PBMCs, CD4 and CD8 fractions, and dextramer-positive and dextramer-negative fractions. Counted from cysteine to phenylalanine, this CDR3 has 14 amino acids. The DNA shown is the 42-base CDR3, in frame from base 1. Trimming leaves V shorter by 4 bases and J shorter by 5 bases, with the junction holding 8 bases beyond the gene matches. For CDR1 and CDR2, the germline V gene (reference sequence) lists SGHNT and YYREEE. TCR cDNA was synthesized by 5'RACE template switching, through which a universal primer site and unique molecular identifiers were introduced. Priming for cDNA synthesis came from both the TCR alpha and TCR beta constant segments. Library amplification involved two PCR steps, and the second step added sample barcodes and sequencing adapters. Sequencing of libraries was done on Illumina HiSeq 2500 (2x100 bp) or NovaSeq (2x150 bp). Regarding the original processing steps: MIGEC was used to demultiplex reads and collapse the reads into UMI consensus sequences, and MiXCR was used for V(D)J alignment. Clonotypes responding to the vaccine were identified with edgeR on replicate PBMC samples, with the criteria of FDR below 0.01 and a log2 fold change above 5 up to day 15. Each bulk clonotype received a CD4 or CD8 identity based on whether the sequenced CD4 or CD8 repertoire contained that clonotype at higher abundance. TCRdb reran the public reads through fastp at Q25 and MiXCR, keeping productive beta chains. Every entry covers one CDR3 protein and lists the most common genes and DNA from its rows. What appears here as the V and J calls and clone size reflects TCRdb's work, not the paper's. Recorded for this sample are under 300,000 distinct CDR3 sequences; 6% to 7.5% of them occurred a single time. Of the sample, approximately 0.84% falls within the top ten clones.

Beyond this particular receptor, the publication reports: The secondary T-cell response was found to be weaker but faster than the primary response, with a peak reached on day 5 rather than on day 15. Because only a couple of donors were included in the study, the extent to which the findings can be generalized is limited. FACS-sorted repertoires could contain abundant contaminating clonotypes from the bulk population, so computational filtering was required. A small share of clonotypes occurred in both CD4 and CD8 compartments, likely arising from convergent recombination. Most clones expanded after primary vaccination (almost 97% of CD4 and about 85% of CD8) were re-detected after the booster, suggesting that broad memory maintenance occurred.

There are a few counts of this clonotype. What this receptor recognizes is not known. It has no much larger one-base neighbor in the sample; base qualities were not kept. In this chain, TRBV5-4 is recombined with TRBJ1-1; 7 central bases correspond to TRBD1. The origin of this receptor is a man younger than 45 who received the YFV17D yellow fever vaccine. This specimen was CD4+ T cells sorted from PBMCs, taken 15 days after the yellow fever booster vaccination. The DNA sequence follows: TGTGCCAGCAGCGGGGCGAGGGGGCAAACTGAAGCTTTCTTT. Its amino acids are CASSGARGQTEAFF.